The rows below give T cell receptor beta chains drawn from one sample of a study of T cells after yellow fever vaccination. From the 5' RACE reads, TCRdb called clonotypes with MiXCR, one entry per CDR3 protein. Of under 400,000 distinct CDR3 sequences listed, 11% are singletons. Sample: PBMCs, taken on the day of the first yellow fever vaccination. The receptor source for this set is a man aged 18 to 30 who received the YFV17D yellow fever vaccine. Each CDR3 is given with its conserved first and last residue. Each record gives: V gene, D gene, clone size, J gene, CDR3 DNA, CDR3 protein. The D gene is left open where the match is weak. Not all rows give a size; the values are once, few, many and, for expanded clones, a class.

>TRBV30|-|few|TRBJ2-5
TGTGCCTGGAGTGTACTTACCGTCGAGACCCAGTACTTC
CAWSVLTVETQYF
>TRBV3-1|TRBD2|-|TRBJ2-3
TGTGCCAGCAGCCAAACCAAGCGGGGGGGAACAGATACGCAGTATTTT
CASSQTKRGGTDTQYF
>TRBV5-5|TRBD1|few|TRBJ2-4
TGTGCCAGCAGCTCCCGGGACAGGGTCGTCAAAAACATTCAGTACTTC
CASSSRDRVVKNIQYF
>TRBV7-2|TRBD1|many|TRBJ2-5
TGTGCCAGCAGCTCACAGGGGGCCCAAGAGACCCAGTACTTC
CASSSQGAQETQYF
>TRBV7-2|TRBD2|many|TRBJ2-5
TGTGCCAGCAGCCCCTGGGAGGGTGAGACCCAGTACTTC
CASSPWEGETQYF
>TRBV19|TRBD1|-|TRBJ1-1
TGTGCCAGTAGTGTGCTAGGGGGCGAGGGGAACACTGAAGCTTTCTTT
CASSVLGGEGNTEAFF
>TRBV12-3/TRBV12-4|TRBD1|-|TRBJ1-5
TGTGCCAGCAGTGAAACAGGGGGCGGGCAGCCCCAGCATTTT
CASSETGGGQPQHF
>TRBV7-8|-|-|TRBJ1-4
TGTGCCAGCAGCCAACAGGGTACTGAAAAACTGTTTTTT
CASSQQGTEKLFF
>TRBV15|-|-|TRBJ2-5
TGTGCCACCAGCAGCCACATCGGGCTCTCGGAGACCCAGTACTTC
CATSSHIGLSETQYF
>TRBV7-9|-|-|TRBJ1-1
TGTGCCAGCAGCTTAGTACAGCCGAACACTGAAGCTTTCTTT
CASSLVQPNTEAFF
>TRBV12-3/TRBV12-4|-|few|TRBJ1-4
TGTGCCAGCAGCCCCGCGATGGGCCTCAATGAAAAACTGTTTTTT
CASSPAMGLNEKLFF
>TRBV20-1|-|few|TRBJ1-3
TGCAGTGCTAGAGAGGTCGTTGGAAACACCATATATTTT
CSAREVVGNTIYF
>TRBV20-1|TRBD2|few|TRBJ2-3
TGCAGTGCTAGTCTTGGGGGGGGAGATACGCAGTATTTT
CSASLGGGDTQYF
>TRBV24-1|-|-|TRBJ2-3
TGTGCCTCACAGCTAACCGGCACAGATACGCAGTATTTT
CASQLTGTDTQYF
>TRBV4-1|TRBD2|-|TRBJ2-1
TGCGCCAGCAGCGCTCGCCCGGGACTAGGGGGAAACAATGAGCAGTTCTTC
CASSARPGLGGNNEQFF
>TRBV7-2|TRBD2|-|TRBJ2-2
TGTGCCAGCAGCCTAGCGGCTACGGCGGGGGAGCTGTTTTTT
CASSLAATAGELFF
>TRBV5-8|-|many|TRBJ2-3
TGTGCCAGCAGCCGTAGCGCAGATACGCAGTATTTT
CASSRSADTQYF
>TRBV20-1|TRBD2|-|TRBJ2-3
TGCAGTGCTAGAGATCCCGGGACTAGCGGGGGAAGAGATACGCAGTATTTT
CSARDPGTSGGRDTQYF
>TRBV4-3|-|many|TRBJ2-1
TGCGCCAGCAGTCGACTCTCCTACAATGAGCAGTTCTTC
CASSRLSYNEQFF
>TRBV5-5|-|-|TRBJ2-2
TGTGCCAGCGGCCCTTGGGACCTGAACACCGGGGAGCTGTTTTTT
CASGPWDLNTGELFF
>TRBV7-2|-|-|TRBJ1-1
TGTGCCAGCAGCTTACGAATCGGCAGAGAAGCTTTCTTT
CASSLRIGREAFF
>TRBV14|-|-|TRBJ2-3
TGTGCCAGCAGCCACCTCGGACAGAGTCACACAGATACGCAGTATTTT
CASSHLGQSHTDTQYF
>TRBV29-1|-|-|TRBJ2-3
TGCAGCGTTGGAGGGGGGGGCACAGATACGCAGTATTTT
CSVGGGGTDTQYF
>TRBV10-3|-|-|TRBJ2-7
TGTGCCATCAGTGATGTGCTAGCGAACGAGCAGTACTTC
CAISDVLANEQYF
>TRBV11-2|-|few|TRBJ2-1
TGTGCCAGCAGCCTCCTCCCCGGGACACCTTACAATGAGCAGTTCTTC
CASSLLPGTPYNEQFF
>TRBV4-1|-|few|TRBJ1-1
TGCGCCAGCAGCCAAGATATGTGGGGAATGAACACTGAAGCTTTCTTT
CASSQDMWGMNTEAFF
>TRBV7-2|-|many|TRBJ1-1
TGTGCCAGCAGCGACGGGGGCGTCCTTGAAGCTTTCTTT
CASSDGGVLEAFF
>TRBV24-1|TRBD1|-|TRBJ1-1
TGTGCCACCAGTGACCCGAGGACAGGGGGAACTGAAGCTTTCTTT
CATSDPRTGGTEAFF
>TRBV4-1|-|few|TRBJ2-5
TGCGCCAGCAGCCAAGTGCGTAGACAGAACCAAGAGACCCAGTACTTC
CASSQVRRQNQETQYF
>TRBV4-2|-|-|TRBJ1-2
TGTGCCAGCAGCCAAGAATACGAGCAACCGCACCGGTACACCTTC
CASSQEYEQPHRYTF
>TRBV4-3|TRBD1|few|TRBJ1-2
TGCGCCAGCAGCCGCTACCAGGGGGCTAGCTATGGCTACACCTTC
CASSRYQGASYGYTF
>TRBV4-3|TRBD1|few|TRBJ1-3
TGCGCCAGCAGCCACGGACGACAGGGGGCTTTTGGAAACACCATATATTTT
CASSHGRQGAFGNTIYF
>TRBV7-8|TRBD1|-|TRBJ2-1
TGTGCCAGCAGCTTAGATACAGGGGACAATGAGCAGTTCTTC
CASSLDTGDNEQFF
>TRBV12-3/TRBV12-4|-|-|TRBJ1-5
TGTGCCAGCAGTTTCGGGGGCCTCCTTTGGCCCCAGCATTTT
CASSFGGLLWPQHF
>TRBV7-2|-|few|TRBJ1-5
TGTGCCAGCAGCTCTCCCGGGAATCAGCCCCAGCATTTT
CASSSPGNQPQHF
>TRBV11-1|TRBD2|-|TRBJ2-1
TGTGCCAGCAGCTCCCTAAACAGGGGACTAGCGGGGGGTCGCTCCTACAATGAGCAGTTCTTC
CASSSLNRGLAGGRSYNEQFF
>TRBV28|-|many|TRBJ1-1
TGTGCCAGCAGTTTATACTTCACTGAAGCTTTCTTT
CASSLYFTEAFF
>TRBV5-1|TRBD1|few|TRBJ2-2
TGCGCCAGCAGTTATTCAGGGGGCATCGCGAACACCGGGGAGCTGTTTTTT
CASSYSGGIANTGELFF
>TRBV7-9|-|-|TRBJ2-1
TGTGCCAGCAGCTTAGCGGGCAGGGTGAATGAGCAGTTCTTC
CASSLAGRVNEQFF
>TRBV6-5|-|-|TRBJ1-6
TGTGCCAGCAGTTACCAGAGCCGACCCTATAATTCACCCCTCCACTTT
CASSYQSRPYNSPLHF
>TRBV4-3|-|few|TRBJ2-3
TGCGCCAGCAGCCAAGATGTGGCGCGGGGGCTCACAGATACGCAGTATTTT
CASSQDVARGLTDTQYF
>TRBV25-1|-|many|TRBJ2-3
TGTGCCAGCAGGGGATATACAGATACGCAGTATTTT
CASRGYTDTQYF
>TRBV10-3|TRBD2|few|TRBJ2-2
TGTGCCATCAGTGGACTAGCGGGGAGCACCGGGGAGCTGTTTTTT
CAISGLAGSTGELFF
>TRBV4-2|-|few|TRBJ1-3
TGTGCCAGCAGCGGATTGGATACTACCTCTGGAAACACCATATATTTT
CASSGLDTTSGNTIYF
>TRBV20-1|-|-|TRBJ2-5
TGCAGTGCTAGACGACCCCAAGAGACCCAGTACTTC
CSARRPQETQYF
>TRBV21-1|-|many|TRBJ2-1
TGTGCCAGCAGCAAAGAACCTAGCGGGACGGAGCCCATCAGCTCCTACAATGAGCAGTTCTTC
CASSKEPSGTEPISSYNEQFF
>TRBV20-1|-|-|TRBJ2-3
TGCAGTGCTAGAGGTCGGGGTCACACAGATACGCAGTATTTT
CSARGRGHTDTQYF
>TRBV11-2|-|-|TRBJ2-1
TGTGCCAGCAGCTCCGACTCCCATGAGCAGTTCTTC
CASSSDSHEQFF
>TRBV5-1|-|many|TRBJ1-3
TGCGCCAGCCGCAGCAGCTACTCTGGAAACACCATATATTTT
CASRSSYSGNTIYF
>TRBV20-1|TRBD1|-|TRBJ1-6
TGCAGTGCTAGAACACAGGGGGCGCCCGGTAATTCACCCCTCCACTTT
CSARTQGAPGNSPLHF
>TRBV5-1|TRBD1|many|TRBJ2-5
TGCGCCAGCAGCTCGGGACAGGGGTTAGAGACCCAGTACTTC
CASSSGQGLETQYF
>TRBV11-1|-|few|TRBJ2-1
TGTGCCAGCAGCTTTGACTCCTACGACAATGAGCAGTTCTTC
CASSFDSYDNEQFF
>TRBV28|-|few|TRBJ1-2
TGTGCCAGCAGTTCGGGGGGGGCCTATAACTATGGCTACACCTTC
CASSSGGAYNYGYTF
>TRBV19|TRBD1|-|TRBJ2-3
TGTGCCAGTAGTGGATTGGACAGGTCGGATACGCAGTATTTT
CASSGLDRSDTQYF
>TRBV7-8|-|-|TRBJ1-5
TGTGCCAGCAGCCAAAGTCGGTTGGGCAATCAGCCCCAGCATTTT
CASSQSRLGNQPQHF
>TRBV7-9|-|-|TRBJ2-1
TGTGCCAGCACCTTACAGGGTTTGGGGAATGAGCAGTTCTTC
CASTLQGLGNEQFF
>TRBV4-2|-|-|TRBJ2-1
TGTGCCAGCAGCCAAGATCTAAGACCAGAGCAGTTCTTC
CASSQDLRPEQFF
>TRBV4-3|-|few|TRBJ2-3
TGCGCCAGCAGCCAAGAAGCGGTTGATACGCAGTATTTT
CASSQEAVDTQYF
>TRBV4-3|-|-|TRBJ2-3
TGCGCCAGCAGCCAAGTCCTCATCGGGAGCACAGATACGCAGTATTTT
CASSQVLIGSTDTQYF